The 32 T cell receptor beta chains below all came from one sample that was sequenced in a study of T-cell memory formation after mild COVID-19. TCRdb recomputed calls from the 5' RACE reads with MiXCR, one row per CDR3 protein. The sample lists about 350,000 distinct CDR3 sequences, 12% to 15% seen once, with 22% in the top ten. Sequencing input: PBMCs or a T cell subset sorted from them (not recorded which). Every receptor here comes from a man younger than 30 who had mild COVID-19 (a few samples of this study predate the infection). Cell type and time point are not known.

The chain carries TRBV3-1 and TRBJ2-2; TRBD1 matches 9 bases. CDR3 size: 15 residues. Per germline, CDR1 LGHDT and CDR2 YNNKEL (reference sequence). With V trimmed by 4 bases and J by 5 bases, 5 bases remained unmatched. The CDR3 here is CASSPGTGWTGELFF. CDR3 DNA: TGTGCCAGCAGCCCTGGGACAGGGTGGACCGGGGAGCTGTTTTTT.

In nucleotides, the CDR3 is TGTGCCAGCAACCCTCCGCACCTGGGACAGGGGGACACAGATACGCAGTATTTT. Translating it yields CASNPPHLGQGDTDTQYF. V gene TRBV7-9 combines with J gene TRBJ2-3; 11 positions match TRBD1. V gave up 7 bases and J gave up 2 bases; unmatched junction bases: 14. The CDR3 runs to 18 residues. The germline V gene has CDR1 SEHNR and CDR2 FQNEAQ (reference sequence).

The chain links TRBV24-1 to TRBJ2-2; the D is unclear. CDR1 and CDR2 (germline): KGHDR, SFDVKD. The CDR3 consists of 14 residues. V lost 3 bases to trimming and J lost 6 bases, with 10 bases between them. The CDR3 is CATSDPFPPGELFF. The CDR3 DNA follows: TGTGCCACCAGTGATCCCTTCCCGCCCGGGGAGCTGTTTTTT.

This clonotype has just one count. The J gene is TRBJ1-1, the V gene TRBV6-6, with TRBD1 matching 10 bases. Germline trimming cut 6 bases from V and 10 bases from J; bases unmatched to any gene: 8. CDR3 size: 13 residues. Germline V gene data show CDR1 as MNHNY and CDR2 as SVGAGI (reference sequence). The CDR3 region is CASSRGTGVAAFF. The CDR3 nucleotides are TGTGCCAGCAGCCGAGGGACAGGGGTAGCAGCTTTCTTT.

Ten or more counts support this clonotype. V and J are TRBV7-9 and TRBJ2-5; D is uncertain. The CDR3 covers 14 residues. V gave up 3 bases and J gave up 2 bases, with 10 bases separating them. Germline CDR1 and CDR2: SEHNR and FQNEAQ (reference sequence). CDR3 sequence: CASSFSVPQETQYF. In DNA form, the CDR3 reads TGTGCCAGCAGCTTTTCTGTCCCTCAAGAGACCCAGTACTTC.

This clonotype was detected a few times. V gene TRBV5-1 combines with J gene TRBJ2-5; D possibly matches TRBD1 or TRBD2 (5 bases each). V gave up 2 bases and J gave up 6 bases, with 14 bases separating them. Germline V CDR1 and CDR2: SGHRS, YFSETQ. The CDR3 covers 14 residues. The CDR3 spells CASSLGQGEQTQYF. In DNA form, the CDR3 reads TGCGCCAGCAGCTTAGGCCAGGGAGAACAGACCCAGTACTTC.

This clonotype was recorded a few times. This chain connects TRBV28 to TRBJ2-5, with 10 bases identical to TRBD2. V lost 1 base, J lost 6 bases, and 14 bases stayed unmatched. This CDR3 is 18 amino acids long. Germline CDR1 is MDHEN and CDR2 is SYDVKM. The CDR3 sequence is CASSLFLQKRGGGKTQYF. The CDR3 DNA is TGTGCCAGCAGTTTATTTCTCCAGAAGCGGGGGGGCGGAAAGACCCAGTACTTC.

CDR3 region: CASSQDRPPGTQYF. CDR3 sequence (DNA): TGCGCCAGCAGCCAAGATAGGCCCCCCGGCACGCAGTATTTT. The rearrangement joins TRBV4-1 to TRBJ2-3; D is uncertain. Trimming removed 0 bases at V and 9 bases at J, with 13 bases between. Looked up from germline, CDR1 is MGHRA and CDR2 is YSYEKL. CDR3 length: 14 residues.

This clonotype has a handful of counts. The chain carries TRBV6-5 and TRBJ2-3; D is possibly TRBD1 (6 bases). Per the germline V gene, CDR1 is MNHEY and CDR2 is SVGAGI. V shed 6 bases and J shed 7 bases, with 20 bases lying between them. The length of the CDR3 is 15 residues. The CDR3 loop is CASSRHRDQDNTQYF. The CDR3 nucleotides read TGTGCCAGCAGCCGACACAGGGACCAGGACAATACGCAGTATTTT.

This clonotype came up many times. The V gene is TRBV5-1, the J gene TRBJ1-1; D call uncertain. CDR3 length: 19 residues. Trimming took off 2 bases at V and 1 base at J, with 24 bases between the two ends. The germline V gene has CDR1 SGHRS and CDR2 YFSETQ. The chain's CDR3 is CASSLSLRVERRSNTEAFF. DNA of the CDR3: TGCGCCAGCAGCTTAAGTTTGCGGGTGGAGCGACGGTCGAACACTGAAGCTTTCTTT.

The chain couples TRBV4-2 to TRBJ1-3, with D perhaps matching TRBD1 (5 bases). Germline lookup yields CDR1 LGHNA and CDR2 YNFKEQ. V lost 3 bases and J lost 0, with 15 bases in between. The CDR3 has 17 amino acids. The CDR3 loop is CASSQEGPGLSGNTIYF. CDR3 DNA: TGTGCCAGCAGCCAGGAGGGGCCGGGCCTCTCTGGAAACACCATATATTTT.

V usage is TRBV7-2 and J usage is TRBJ1-5; 7 nucleotides match TRBD1. The CDR3 has 16 residues. Looked up from germline, CDR1 is SGHTA and CDR2 is FQGNSA. J was trimmed by 2 bases and V by 0 bases; bases with no gene match: 4. This CDR3 reads CASSLAGGGGNQPQHF. Written as DNA, the CDR3 is TGTGCCAGCAGCTTAGCAGGGGGCGGGGGCAATCAGCCCCAGCATTTT.

This rearrangement joins TRBV5-1 to TRBJ2-5; no reliable D call. The V and J ends lost 4 bases and 0 bases respectively, with 7 bases between them. The germline V gene encodes CDR1 SGHRS and CDR2 YFSETQ. The CDR3 has 13 residues. CDR3 loop: CASSIQYQETQYF. The DNA for the CDR3 is TGCGCCAGCAGCATCCAGTACCAAGAGACCCAGTACTTC. Based on the CDR3 plus reference TRBV5-1 and TRBJ2-5, the full variable domain is KAGVTQTPRYLIKTRGQQVTLSCSPISGHRSVSWYQQTPGQGLQFLFEYFSETQRNKGNFPGRFSGRQFSNSRSEMNVSTLELGDSALYLCASSIQYQETQYFGPGTRLLVL.

CDR3 DNA sequence: TGTGCCACCAGTGAGTCGACTGGCCAGGAAAAACTGTTTTTT. Protein product: CATSESTGQEKLFF. The gene calls are TRBV24-1 and TRBJ1-4; D call uncertain. Germline-derived CDR1 and CDR2 are KGHDR and SFDVKD. The CDR3 totals 14 residues. V lost 4 bases to trimming and J lost 8 bases, with 13 bases between them.

The chain combines TRBV7-2 with TRBJ1-6; D is ambiguous. Germline values: CDR1 SGHTA, CDR2 FQGNSA. The length of the CDR3 is 13 residues. V lost 4 bases and J 8 bases, leaving 9 bases between the germline ends. The CDR3 DNA is TGTGCCAGCAGCTCCGTAGGGTATTCACCCCTCCACTTT. Its translation is CASSSVGYSPLHF.

The chain combines TRBV20-1 with TRBJ1-4; TRBD1 is a possible D gene (6 bases). V was clipped by 3 bases and J by 7 bases, with 12 bases between them. Germline loops: CDR1 DFQATT, CDR2 SNEGSKA (reference sequence). The CDR3 runs 13 residues. As DNA, the CDR3 is TGCAGTGCTAGTGGGGGCAGGGTTGAAAAACTGTTTTTT. Amino acids: CSASGGRVEKLFF.

The rearrangement uses TRBV30 and TRBJ1-5; D is undetermined. Trimming removed 5 bases from V and 9 bases from J, with 23 bases in between. CDR1 and CDR2 from the germline V gene are GTSNPN and SVGIG (reference sequence). The CDR3 length is 15 residues. The CDR3 sequence: CAWGPPPVTGSPQHF. DNA for the CDR3: TGTGCCTGGGGGCCTCCTCCAGTGACCGGATCGCCCCAGCATTTT.

The gene calls are TRBV24-1 and TRBJ2-3, with 10 bases fitting TRBD1. CDR1 is KGHDR, CDR2 SFDVKD, per germline. The CDR3 runs to 14 residues. V shed 6 bases and J 3 bases; nucleotides not matched to a gene: 2. In DNA, the CDR3 is TGTGCCACCAGTCGGACAGGGGGGACAGATACGCAGTATTTT. It codes for CATSRTGGTDTQYF.

This clonotype was recorded many times. The chain is built from TRBV6-1 and TRBJ2-7, with D possibly being TRBD2 (5 bases). V dropped 0 bases and J dropped 7 bases, with 10 bases sitting between them. The CDR3 runs 13 residues. CDR1 MNHNS and CDR2 SASEGT come from the germline V gene. The CDR3 DNA is TGTGCCAGCAGTGAAGCCCGACCGGGGGAGCAGTACGTC. It specifies CASSEARPGEQYV.

This clonotype showed up just a few times. The chain uses TRBV5-5 and TRBJ2-7; 8 bases fit TRBD1. Germline V lookup: CDR1 SGHKS, CDR2 YYEKEE (reference sequence). CDR3 length: 15 residues. With V trimmed by 1 base and J by 3 bases, 6 bases remained unmatched. CDR3 amino acids: CASSLTGGTYYEQYV. CDR3 bases: TGTGCCAGCAGCTTGACAGGGGGAACCTACTACGAGCAGTACGTC.

V is TRBV29-1 and J is TRBJ2-3; 9 bases align to TRBD1. This CDR3 comprises 13 residues. V was pared by 7 bases and J by 1 base, with 3 bases of the junction left unmatched. Germline CDR1 is SQVTM and CDR2 is ANQGSEA. The CDR3 bases are TGCAGCGGGAGGACAGGGGGCACAGATACGCAGTATTTT. Translated: CSGRTGGTDTQYF.

This clonotype was counted only a few times. The chain has TRBV7-2 and TRBJ2-1, with 8 bases lining up with TRBD1. Germline CDR1 reads SGHTA; CDR2 reads FQGNSA. The CDR3 consists of 14 residues. Unmatched junction bases numbered 10, after V lost 7 bases and J lost 8 bases. CDR3 DNA sequence: TGTGCCAGCACCATCGACAGGGGCGGCGATGAGCAGTTCTTC. Translated: CASTIDRGGDEQFF. Full variable domain (rest looked up from reference TRBV7-2 and TRBJ2-1): GAGVSQSPSNKVTEKGKDVELRCDPISGHTALYWYRQSLGQGLEFLIYFQGNSAPDKSGLPSDRFSAERTGGSVSTLTIQRTQQEDSAVYLCASTIDRGGDEQFFGPGTRLTVL.

The rearrangement links TRBV5-5 to TRBJ2-1; TRBD2 agrees at 8 bases. The germline V gene has CDR1 SGHKS and CDR2 YYEKEE (reference sequence). This CDR3 comprises 15 residues. V lost 1 base to trimming and J lost 10 bases; unmatched junction nucleotides: 10. The DNA for the CDR3 is TGTGCCAGCAGCTTGAGGACTAGCTCCGGCGGGGAGCAGTTCTTC. This codes for CASSLRTSSGGEQFF.

This clonotype turned up a few times. V usage is TRBV18 and J usage is TRBJ2-1, with D unresolved. Deletions cut 2 bases from V and 3 bases from J, with 11 bases between. Germline V lookup: CDR1 KGHSH, CDR2 LQKENI. The CDR3 spans 15 residues. The CDR3 reads CASSPEAMGYNEQFF. The CDR3 DNA sequence: TGTGCCAGCTCACCAGAGGCAATGGGCTACAATGAGCAGTTCTTC.

This clonotype was picked up a small number of times. The V call is TRBV5-1, the J call TRBJ2-7; 10 bases agree with TRBD2. V shed 7 bases and J 2 bases; nucleotides not matched to a gene: 6. There are 14 residues in the CDR3. Per germline, CDR1 SGHRS and CDR2 YFSETQ. CDR3 nucleotide sequence: TGCGCCAGCGGGCTAGCGGGGGCCCCCTACGAGCAGTACTTC. Protein sequence: CASGLAGAPYEQYF.

This clonotype was seen many times. The gene calls are TRBV12-3 or TRBV12-4 and TRBJ2-5; a weak D match, TRBD1 (8 bases). The CDR3 covers 13 residues. The V and J ends lost 7 bases and 3 bases respectively, with 12 bases between them. CDR3 coding DNA: TGTGCCAGCACCACAGGGGGGGAAGAGACCCAGTACTTC. As protein: CASTTGGEETQYF.

The gene calls are TRBV12-1 and TRBJ1-2; the table gives TRBD1 as D, unverified against the DNA. TRBV12-1 is flagged as a pseudogene. The CDR3 is 12 amino acids. The CDR3 reads CASGHSGDGYTF. The CDR3 DNA reads TGTGCCAGCGGACACTCAGGGGATGGCTACACCTTC.

The V call is TRBV7-9, the J call TRBJ1-2, with 7 nucleotides matching TRBD1. The CDR3 is 14 residues long. J gave up 6 bases and V 4 bases, and 8 bases lay outside the gene matches. Germline CDR1 and CDR2: SEHNR and FQNEAQ (reference sequence). CDR3 DNA: TGTGCCAGCAGCTCCCGACAGGGAAGAAATGGCTACACCTTC. It is translated as CASSSRQGRNGYTF.

The chain uses TRBV7-9 and TRBJ2-1; no clear D. Germline CDR1 is SEHNR and CDR2 is FQNEAQ (reference sequence). The V end was cut by 5 bases, the J end by 0 bases, with 11 bases between. The length of the CDR3 is 15 residues. Written as DNA, the CDR3 is TGTGCCAGCAGCCAGGCGAGGAGCTCCTACAATGAGCAGTTCTTC. It encodes CASSQARSSYNEQFF.

The chain couples TRBV6-5 to TRBJ2-3, with a tentative D call TRBD2 (5 bases). There are 13 residues in the CDR3. Germline CDR1 and CDR2: MNHEY and SVGAGI. V was shortened by 6 bases and J by 1 base, with 8 bases between the two germline ends. The DNA for the CDR3 is TGTGCCAGCAGATTTAGCGGCACAGATACGCAGTATTTT. Residues: CASRFSGTDTQYF.

A few counts support this clonotype. The chain employs TRBV7-8 and TRBJ2-2; perhaps TRBD1 as D (6 bases). CDR1 and CDR2 (germline): SGHVS, FQNEAQ. V was pared by 6 bases and J by 5 bases, with 16 bases between. The CDR3 has 15 residues. The CDR3 loop reads CASRPRGRRTGELFF. In nucleotides, the CDR3 is TGTGCCAGCAGACCCAGGGGCCGCCGGACCGGGGAGCTGTTTTTT.

The chain joins TRBV12-3 or TRBV12-4 to TRBJ2-2; TRBD1 might be the D (6 bases). This CDR3 is built from 14 residues. Trimming removed 6 bases at V and 4 bases at J, with 12 bases between. CDR3 in amino acids: CASRLGHSTGELFF. CDR3 nucleotide sequence: TGTGCCAGCAGACTGGGACACAGCACCGGGGAGCTGTTTTTT.